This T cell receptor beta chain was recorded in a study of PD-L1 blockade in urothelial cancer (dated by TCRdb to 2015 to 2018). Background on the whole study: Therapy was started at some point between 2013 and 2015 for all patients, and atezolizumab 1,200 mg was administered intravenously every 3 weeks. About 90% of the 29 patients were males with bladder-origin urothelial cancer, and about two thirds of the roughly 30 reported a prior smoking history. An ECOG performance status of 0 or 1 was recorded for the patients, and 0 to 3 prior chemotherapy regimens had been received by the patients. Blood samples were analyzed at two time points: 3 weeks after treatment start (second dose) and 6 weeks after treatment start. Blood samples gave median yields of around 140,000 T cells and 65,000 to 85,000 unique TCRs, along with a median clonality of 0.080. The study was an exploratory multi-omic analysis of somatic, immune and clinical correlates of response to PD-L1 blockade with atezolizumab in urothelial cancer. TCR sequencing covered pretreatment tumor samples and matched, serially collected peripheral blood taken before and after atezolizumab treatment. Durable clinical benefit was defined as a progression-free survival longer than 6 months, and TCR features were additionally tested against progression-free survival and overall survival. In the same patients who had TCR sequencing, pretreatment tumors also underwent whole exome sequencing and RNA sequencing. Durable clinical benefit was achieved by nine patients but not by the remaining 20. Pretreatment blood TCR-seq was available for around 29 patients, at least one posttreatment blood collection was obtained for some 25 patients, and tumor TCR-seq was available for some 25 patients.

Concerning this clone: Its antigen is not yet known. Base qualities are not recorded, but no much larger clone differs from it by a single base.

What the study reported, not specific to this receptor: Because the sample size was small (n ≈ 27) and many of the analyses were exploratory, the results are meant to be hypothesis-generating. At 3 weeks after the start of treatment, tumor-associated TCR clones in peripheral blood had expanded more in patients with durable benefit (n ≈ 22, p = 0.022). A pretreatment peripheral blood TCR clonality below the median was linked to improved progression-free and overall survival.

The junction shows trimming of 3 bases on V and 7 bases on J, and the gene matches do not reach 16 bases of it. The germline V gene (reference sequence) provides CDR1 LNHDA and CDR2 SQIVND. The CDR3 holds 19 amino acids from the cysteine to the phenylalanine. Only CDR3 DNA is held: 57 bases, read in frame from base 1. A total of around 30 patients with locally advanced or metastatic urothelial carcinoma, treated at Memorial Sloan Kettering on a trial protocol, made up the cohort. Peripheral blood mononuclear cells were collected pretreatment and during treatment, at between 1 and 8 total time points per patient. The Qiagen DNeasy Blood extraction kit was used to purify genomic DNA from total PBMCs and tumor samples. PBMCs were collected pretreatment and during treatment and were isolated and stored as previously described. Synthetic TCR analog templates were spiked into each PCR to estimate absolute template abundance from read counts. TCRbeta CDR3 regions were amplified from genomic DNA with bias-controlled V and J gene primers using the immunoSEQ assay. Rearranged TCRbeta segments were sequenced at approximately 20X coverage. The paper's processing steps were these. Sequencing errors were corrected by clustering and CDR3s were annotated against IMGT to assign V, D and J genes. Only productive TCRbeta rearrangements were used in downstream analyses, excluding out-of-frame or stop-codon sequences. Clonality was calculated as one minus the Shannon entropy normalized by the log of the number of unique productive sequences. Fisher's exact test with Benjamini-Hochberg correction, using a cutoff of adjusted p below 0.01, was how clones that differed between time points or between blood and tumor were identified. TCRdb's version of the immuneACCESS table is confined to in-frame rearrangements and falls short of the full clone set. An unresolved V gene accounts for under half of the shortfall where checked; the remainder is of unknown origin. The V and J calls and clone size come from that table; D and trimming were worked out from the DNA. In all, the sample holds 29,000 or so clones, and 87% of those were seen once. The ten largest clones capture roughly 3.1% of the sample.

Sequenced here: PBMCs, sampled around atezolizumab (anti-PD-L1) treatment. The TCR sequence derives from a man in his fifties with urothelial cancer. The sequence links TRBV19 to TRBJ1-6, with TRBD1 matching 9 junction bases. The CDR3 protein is CASSILGTGQGADNSPLHF. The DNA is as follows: TGTGCCAGTAGTATTTTGGGGACAGGGCAAGGCGCTGACAATTCACCCCTCCACTTT. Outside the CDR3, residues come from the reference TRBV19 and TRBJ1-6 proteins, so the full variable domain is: DGGITQSPKYLFRKEGQNVTLSCEQNLNHDAMYWYRQDPGQGLRLIYYSQIVNDFQKGDIAEGYSVSREKKESFPLTVTSAQKNPTAFYLCASSILGTGQGADNSPLHFGNGTRLTVT.